These T cell receptor beta chains were read from a single sample in a study of cytomegalovirus exposure and HLA in healthy donors. Profiling relied on immunoSEQ multiplex PCR, and the TCRdb table lists in-frame clones only, not all of them. The sample consists of 100,000 to 150,000 clones, more than 8% of them appearing once. The specimen sequenced was PBMCs. The receptors derive from a man aged 35-49 years in good health and CMV-seronegative. CDR3s include the opening cysteine and the closing phenylalanine or tryptophan. Each record gives: V gene, J gene, clone size, D gene, CDR3 protein, CDR3 DNA. D genes are given only for firm matches. Clone size is not always given. Where it is, it says once, few, many or a class for expanded clones.

v_call: TRBV4-1; j_call: TRBJ2-2; clone_size: few; d_call: -; cdr3_aa: CASSLRGSGELFF; cdr3_nt: TGCGCCAGCAGCCTTAGAGGGAGCGGGGAGCTGTTTTTT
v_call: TRBV11-2; j_call: TRBJ1-1; clone_size: few; d_call: TRBD1; cdr3_aa: CASSSGGKYTEAFF; cdr3_nt: TGTGCCAGCAGCTCAGGGGGGAAGTACACTGAAGCTTTCTTT
v_call: TRBV13; j_call: TRBJ2-7; clone_size: -; d_call: -; cdr3_aa: CASSLGPQEQYF; cdr3_nt: TGTGCCAGCAGCTTAGGCCCACAGGAGCAGTACTTC
v_call: TRBV29-1; j_call: TRBJ2-1; clone_size: -; d_call: TRBD2; cdr3_aa: CSVGLAGGDVSNEQFF; cdr3_nt: TGCAGCGTTGGACTAGCGGGGGGGGACGTCTCCAATGAGCAGTTCTTC
v_call: TRBV29-1; j_call: TRBJ1-2; clone_size: -; d_call: -; cdr3_aa: CSVVVVRVLGYTF; cdr3_nt: TGCAGCGTTGTTGTAGTGAGGGTTCTCGGCTACACCTTC
v_call: TRBV7-2; j_call: TRBJ1-1; clone_size: -; d_call: -; cdr3_aa: CASSLVGGNTEAFF; cdr3_nt: TGTGCCAGCAGCTTAGTGGGAGGGAACACTGAAGCTTTCTTT
v_call: TRBV9; j_call: TRBJ1-6; clone_size: few; d_call: -; cdr3_aa: CASSSQVSSYNSPLHF; cdr3_nt: TGTGCCAGCAGCTCCCAGGTGAGCTCCTATAATTCACCCCTCCACTTT
v_call: TRBV18; j_call: TRBJ2-1; clone_size: few; d_call: TRBD1; cdr3_aa: CASSPPAQGARNEQFF; cdr3_nt: TGTGCCAGCTCACCACCGGCACAGGGGGCCCGGAATGAGCAGTTCTTC
v_call: TRBV2; j_call: TRBJ2-7; clone_size: few; d_call: -; cdr3_aa: CASSDGQGIPIYEQYF; cdr3_nt: TGTGCCAGCAGTGACGGGCAGGGGATACCCATCTACGAGCAGTACTTC
v_call: TRBV19; j_call: TRBJ1-4; clone_size: -; d_call: TRBD1; cdr3_aa: CASAARQGAANEKLFF; cdr3_nt: TGTGCCAGTGCGGCCCGACAGGGGGCAGCTAATGAAAAACTGTTTTTT
v_call: TRBV13; j_call: TRBJ1-1; clone_size: -; d_call: -; cdr3_aa: CASSARGVLNTEAFF; cdr3_nt: TGTGCCAGCAGCGCTCGGGGGGTTCTAAACACTGAAGCTTTCTTT
v_call: TRBV29-1; j_call: TRBJ2-5; clone_size: few; d_call: -; cdr3_aa: CSGTEGTQYF; cdr3_nt: TGCAGCGGCACAGAGGGGACCCAGTACTTC
v_call: TRBV7-9; j_call: TRBJ2-2; clone_size: few; d_call: -; cdr3_aa: CASSLVGPVGMTRTGELFF; cdr3_nt: TGTGCCAGCAGCTTAGTGGGGCCAGTGGGGATGACAAGGACCGGGGAGCTGTTTTTT
v_call: TRBV7-8; j_call: TRBJ1-1; clone_size: -; d_call: TRBD1; cdr3_aa: CASSSRTGSTEAFF; cdr3_nt: TGTGCCAGCAGCTCAAGGACAGGGAGCACTGAAGCTTTCTTT
v_call: TRBV5-1; j_call: TRBJ1-1; clone_size: few; d_call: TRBD1; cdr3_aa: CASSDPGQTYPMNTEAFF; cdr3_nt: TGCGCCAGCAGCGATCCGGGACAGACATACCCTATGAACACTGAAGCTTTCTTT
v_call: TRBV6-6; j_call: TRBJ2-1; clone_size: -; d_call: -; cdr3_aa: CASSPPGGGEQFF; cdr3_nt: TGTGCCAGCAGCCCCCCCGGGGGTGGTGAGCAGTTCTTC
v_call: TRBV5-6; j_call: TRBJ2-3; clone_size: few; d_call: TRBD1; cdr3_aa: CASSRTGDTSTDTQYF; cdr3_nt: TGTGCCAGCTCTCGGACAGGAGACACAAGCACAGATACGCAGTATTTT
v_call: TRBV30; j_call: TRBJ1-2; clone_size: few; d_call: TRBD1; cdr3_aa: CAWSKGGASGYTF; cdr3_nt: TGTGCCTGGAGCAAAGGGGGCGCCTCGGGCTACACCTTC
v_call: TRBV25-1; j_call: TRBJ2-7; clone_size: -; d_call: TRBD1; cdr3_aa: CASSEYTGGASYEQYF; cdr3_nt: TGTGCCAGCAGTGAATATACAGGGGGCGCTTCCTACGAGCAGTACTTC
v_call: TRBV7-2; j_call: TRBJ1-6; clone_size: -; d_call: TRBD1; cdr3_aa: CASSWKGANSPLHF; cdr3_nt: TGTGCCAGCAGCTGGAAGGGGGCGAATTCACCCCTCCACTTT
v_call: TRBV7-8; j_call: TRBJ2-7; clone_size: few; d_call: -; cdr3_aa: CASSLGRFSGEQYF; cdr3_nt: TGTGCCAGCAGCTTAGGCCGGTTCTCGGGCGAGCAGTACTTC
v_call: TRBV5-1; j_call: TRBJ2-7; clone_size: -; d_call: -; cdr3_aa: CASSFGTFYEQYF; cdr3_nt: TGCGCCAGCAGCTTTGGGACTTTCTACGAGCAGTACTTC
v_call: TRBV5-1; j_call: TRBJ1-4; clone_size: few; d_call: -; cdr3_aa: CASSLNTTTNEKLFF; cdr3_nt: TGCGCCAGCAGCTTGAATACAACAACTAATGAAAAACTGTTTTTT
v_call: TRBV28; j_call: TRBJ1-1; clone_size: -; d_call: TRBD1; cdr3_aa: CASSLRDRGPEAFF; cdr3_nt: TGTGCCAGCAGTTTGAGGGACAGGGGCCCTGAAGCTTTCTTT
v_call: TRBV5-6; j_call: TRBJ2-3; clone_size: few; d_call: TRBD1; cdr3_aa: CASSNNRQGSTDTQYF; cdr3_nt: TGTGCCAGCAGCAATAACAGACAGGGGTCCACAGATACGCAGTATTTT
v_call: TRBV18; j_call: TRBJ2-5; clone_size: -; d_call: -; cdr3_aa: CASSPAAQETQYF; cdr3_nt: TGTGCCAGCTCACCAGCGGCTCAAGAGACCCAGTACTTC
v_call: TRBV5-5; j_call: TRBJ2-1; clone_size: -; d_call: TRBD2; cdr3_aa: CASSFPGLAGAGNEQFF; cdr3_nt: TGTGCCAGCAGTTTCCCGGGACTAGCGGGGGCCGGGAATGAGCAGTTCTTC
v_call: TRBV7-8; j_call: TRBJ2-7; clone_size: few; d_call: -; cdr3_aa: CASSRLAGATSYEQYF; cdr3_nt: TGTGCCAGCAGCCGGCTCGCGGGGGCGACCTCCTACGAGCAGTACTTC
v_call: TRBV5-1; j_call: TRBJ2-7; clone_size: few; d_call: TRBD2; cdr3_aa: CASKRFSGHKTTSGGLYEQYF; cdr3_nt: TGCGCCAGCAAACGTTTTTCGGGACATAAGACCACTAGCGGGGGACTCTACGAGCAGTACTTC
v_call: TRBV6-6; j_call: TRBJ2-2; clone_size: few; d_call: -; cdr3_aa: CASNPSRVDTGELFF; cdr3_nt: TGTGCCAGCAACCCGTCGCGGGTGGACACCGGGGAGCTGTTTTTT
v_call: TRBV7-2; j_call: TRBJ1-1; clone_size: few; d_call: TRBD1; cdr3_aa: CASSSTSGGKAEAFF; cdr3_nt: TGTGCCAGCAGCTCCACATCAGGGGGGAAGGCTGAAGCTTTCTTT
v_call: TRBV7-9; j_call: TRBJ1-5; clone_size: few; d_call: -; cdr3_aa: CASSQDSPQPQHF; cdr3_nt: TGTGCCAGCAGTCAGGACAGTCCGCAGCCCCAGCATTTT
v_call: TRBV10-3; j_call: TRBJ1-2; clone_size: -; d_call: TRBD1; cdr3_aa: CAIRDRANYGYTF; cdr3_nt: TGTGCCATCAGGGACAGGGCTAACTATGGCTACACCTTC
v_call: TRBV9; j_call: TRBJ2-5; clone_size: -; d_call: TRBD2; cdr3_aa: CASSAIGSGGAGETQYF; cdr3_nt: TGTGCCAGCAGCGCCATTGGTAGCGGGGGGGCCGGGGAGACCCAGTACTTC
v_call: TRBV6-6; j_call: TRBJ2-3; clone_size: few; d_call: -; cdr3_aa: CASSYLVGGTDTQYF; cdr3_nt: TGTGCCAGCAGTTACCTTGTAGGGGGCACAGATACGCAGTATTTT
v_call: TRBV19; j_call: TRBJ1-5; clone_size: -; d_call: TRBD1; cdr3_aa: CATWDRGASNQPQHF; cdr3_nt: TGTGCCACCTGGGACAGGGGGGCTAGCAATCAGCCCCAGCATTTT
v_call: TRBV6-5; j_call: TRBJ1-1; clone_size: few; d_call: -; cdr3_aa: CASSPTLNTEAFF; cdr3_nt: TGTGCCAGCAGCCCTACACTAAACACTGAAGCTTTCTTT
v_call: TRBV2; j_call: TRBJ2-7; clone_size: -; d_call: -; cdr3_aa: CASKVSSSREQYF; cdr3_nt: TGTGCCAGCAAAGTGAGCAGTTCTAGGGAGCAGTACTTC
v_call: TRBV4-1; j_call: TRBJ1-5; clone_size: few; d_call: TRBD1; cdr3_aa: CASSQTQGAAQPQHF; cdr3_nt: TGCGCCAGCAGCCAGACACAGGGGGCTGCTCAGCCCCAGCATTTT
v_call: TRBV19; j_call: TRBJ1-5; clone_size: -; d_call: TRBD1; cdr3_aa: CASSIGQGLNQPQHF; cdr3_nt: TGTGCCAGTAGTATTGGACAGGGTCTCAATCAGCCCCAGCATTTT
v_call: TRBV7-2; j_call: TRBJ1-2; clone_size: few; d_call: TRBD1; cdr3_aa: CASSLAQGENGYTF; cdr3_nt: TGTGCCAGCAGCTTAGCGCAGGGGGAAAATGGCTACACCTTC
v_call: TRBV19; j_call: TRBJ1-4; clone_size: few; d_call: -; cdr3_aa: CASSINFAGAAEKLFF; cdr3_nt: TGTGCCAGTAGTATAAATTTCGCAGGGGCCGCTGAAAAACTGTTTTTT
v_call: TRBV7-9; j_call: TRBJ2-1; clone_size: -; d_call: TRBD2; cdr3_aa: CASSFSGGAVNEQFF; cdr3_nt: TGTGCCAGCAGCTTCAGCGGGGGGGCCGTCAATGAGCAGTTCTTC
v_call: TRBV5-4; j_call: TRBJ2-5; clone_size: -; d_call: TRBD2; cdr3_aa: CASSLARSGGRETQYF; cdr3_nt: TGTGCCAGCAGCTTGGCCAGGAGCGGGGGGCGGGAGACCCAGTACTTC
v_call: TRBV6-6; j_call: TRBJ1-6; clone_size: -; d_call: -; cdr3_aa: CASRPFLGGDSPLHF; cdr3_nt: TGTGCCAGCAGGCCCTTTTTAGGGGGTGATTCACCCCTCCACTTT
v_call: TRBV30; j_call: TRBJ1-1; clone_size: -; d_call: -; cdr3_aa: CAWSGTGNTEAFF; cdr3_nt: TGTGCCTGGAGTGGTACAGGGAACACTGAAGCTTTCTTT
v_call: TRBV10-2; j_call: TRBJ1-1; clone_size: many; d_call: -; cdr3_aa: CASSARAAEAFF; cdr3_nt: TGCGCCAGCAGTGCCAGGGCCGCTGAAGCTTTCTTT